The 24 T cell receptor beta chains presented below share a single source sample, sequenced in a study. Adaptor-ligated barcode primers were used to amplify TRBV12-4/TRBJ1-2 clonotypes. TCRdb re-called the multiplex PCR reads with MiXCR, one entry per CDR3 protein. The sample shows about 2,000 distinct CDR3 sequences, 1% to 1.5% of them seen only once. Material: naive CD4+ T cells sorted from blood. Subset noted: naive CD4+ T cells, CD4+CD45RA+CD25-. All receptors come from a female donor with breast cancer.

This clonotype was counted at least ten times. The junction departs from germline at one end; a sequencing error may be responsible. This chain links TRBV12-3 or TRBV12-4 with TRBJ1-2; D ambiguous. The CDR3 loop spans 12 amino acids. CDR3 nucleotides: TGTGCCAGCAGTTTCTCAGGATCAGGCTATGCCTTC. Translated: CASSFSGSGYAF.

This clonotype rates as medium-sized. Here the CDR3 reads CASSSGQGVYGYTF. The CDR3 DNA follows: TGTGCCAGCAGTTCGGGACAGGGAGTATATGGCTACACCTTC. The chain joins TRBV12-3 or TRBV12-4 to TRBJ1-2; 9 nucleotides match TRBD1. Trimming took 4 bases from V and 5 from J; bases not matched to a gene: 5. The CDR3 covers 14 residues.

This clonotype was seen more than once but under ten times. This chain connects TRBV12-3 or TRBV12-4 to TRBJ1-2; weak D call: TRBD1 (6 bases). CDR3 length: 14 residues. V lost 2 bases and J lost 3, with 10 bases in between. Here the CDR3 reads CASSLLGQHYGYTF. DNA for the CDR3: TGTGCCAGCAGTTTACTCGGACAGCACTATGGCTACACCTTC.

This clonotype is termed medium-sized (0.01 to 0.1%). The CDR3 is CASSLEQNYGYTF. The DNA of the CDR3 is TGTGCCAGCAGTTTAGAACAGAACTATGGCTACACCTTC. The chain is built from TRBV12-3 or TRBV12-4 and TRBJ1-2; D uncertain. The V and J ends lost 1 base and 2 bases respectively, with 5 bases between them. The CDR3 length is 13 residues.

Sample share makes this clonotype medium-sized (0.01 to 0.1%). The rearrangement joins TRBV12-3 or TRBV12-4 to TRBJ1-2; 7 bases agree with TRBD1. V shed 6 bases, J shed 7 bases, and the junction held 11 bases outside the gene matches. This CDR3 comprises 14 residues. The CDR3 nucleotides are TGTGCCAGCAGCCCGGGACAGAGTATGTCTGGCTACACCTTC. This gives the protein CASSPGQSMSGYTF.

This clonotype is labeled medium-sized. The rearrangement links TRBV12-3 or TRBV12-4 to TRBJ1-2, with 9 bases that match TRBD1. V lost 4 bases, J lost 6 bases, and 9 bases stayed unmatched. This CDR3 has 15 residues. CDR3 amino acids: CASSSKPGQGNGYTF. CDR3 nucleotide sequence: TGTGCCAGCAGTTCCAAGCCGGGACAGGGTAATGGCTACACCTTC.

Relative to its sample, this clonotype is medium-sized (0.01 to 0.1%). The V call is TRBV12-3 or TRBV12-4, the J call TRBJ1-2; D ambiguous. This CDR3 region has 11 residues. Trimming removed 5 bases from V and 5 bases from J, with 6 bases in between. The DNA of the CDR3 is TGTGCCAGCAGTGAGGTGTATGGCTACACCTTC. This encodes CASSEVYGYTF.

This clonotype is termed medium-sized (0.01 to 0.1%). The V and J genes are TRBV12-3 or TRBV12-4 and TRBJ1-2; 7 bases fit TRBD1. CDR3 length equals 15 residues. The junction had 11 bases not matched to a gene; V was cut back by 5 bases and J by 5 bases. The CDR3 DNA reads TGTGCCAGCAGTAATCGGACAGGAACGACTTATGGCTACACCTTC. Translated, it gives CASSNRTGTTYGYTF.

By share, this clonotype ranks as medium-sized (0.01 to 0.1%). The CDR3: CASSYDRDYGYTF. CDR3 nucleotides: TGTGCCAGCAGTTATGACAGGGACTATGGCTACACCTTC. The chain couples TRBV12-3 or TRBV12-4 to TRBJ1-2, with 7 bases that match TRBD1. The CDR3 sequence is 13 residues long. The ends lost 4 bases at V and 3 bases at J; junction bases unmatched: 2.

This clonotype qualifies as medium-sized. The gene calls are TRBV12-3 or TRBV12-4 and TRBJ1-2, with 9 nucleotides matching TRBD1. The CDR3 contains 14 residues. Germline trimming cut 7 bases from V and 6 bases from J; bases unmatched to any gene: 9. CDR3 loop: CASTFGTGSHGYTF. CDR3 DNA sequence: TGTGCCAGCACCTTCGGGACAGGGAGCCATGGCTACACCTTC.

By proportion, this clonotype is large. The V gene is TRBV12-3 or TRBV12-4, the J gene TRBJ1-2; D ambiguous. V was cut by 3 bases and J by 7 bases, with 3 bases left in between. This CDR3 region has 10 residues. The CDR3 coding sequence is TGTGCCAGCAGTTTCCGTGGCTACACCTTC. It is translated as CASSFRGYTF.

This clonotype is categorized as medium-sized. The chain carries TRBV12-3 or TRBV12-4 and TRBJ1-2; D may be TRBD1 (6 bases). The CDR3 spans 15 residues. Trimming stripped 5 bases from V and 7 bases from J, with 20 bases between. The CDR3 protein is CASSPQMTGGFGYTF. The DNA for the CDR3 is TGTGCCAGCAGTCCTCAGATGACAGGCGGGTTTGGCTACACCTTC.

This clonotype was counted ten times or more. The chain joins TRBV12-3 or TRBV12-4 to TRBJ1-2; no clear D gene. The CDR3 is 12 residues long. The V and J ends lost 7 bases and 4 bases respectively, with 10 bases between them. The CDR3 DNA reads as TGTGCCAGCACGTTGGAGGGCTATGGCTACACCTTC. It yields the protein CASTLEGYGYTF.

This clonotype was counted many times. V is TRBV12-3 or TRBV12-4 and J is TRBJ1-2; no definite D call. V dropped 5 bases and J dropped 7 bases, with 11 bases sitting between them. The CDR3 is 12 residues long. The CDR3 here is CASSTYSIGYTF. The CDR3 DNA is TGTGCCAGCAGTACCTACTCCATTGGCTACACCTTC.

This clonotype is medium-sized (0.01 to 0.1%). J is TRBJ1-2 and V is TRBV12-3 or TRBV12-4; weak D call: TRBD1 (6 bases). With 6 bases removed from V and 4 bases from J, the gap between germline ends came to 9 bases. This CDR3 is 12 amino acids long. CDR3 in amino acids: CASSRTVYGYTF. CDR3 nucleotide sequence: TGTGCCAGCAGCCGGACAGTCTATGGCTACACCTTC.

Sample share makes this clonotype medium-sized. The V gene is TRBV12-3 or TRBV12-4, the J gene TRBJ1-2; possibly TRBD1 for D (5 bases). Between the trimmed V and J ends, which lost 6 bases and 0 bases, there was a span of 11 bases. This CDR3 contains 14 residues. CDR3 nucleotides: TGTGCCAGCAGATCTGGGACGGCTAACTATGGCTACACCTTC. It is translated as CASRSGTANYGYTF.

By share, this clonotype counts as medium-sized (0.01 to 0.1%). This sequence joins TRBV12-3 or TRBV12-4 and TRBJ1-2; D uncertain. The CDR3 length is 16 residues. The ends were cut back, 4 bases at V and 0 bases at J, with 15 bases in the middle. CDR3 sequence reads: CASSSLSLATNYGYTF. For the CDR3, the DNA is TGTGCCAGCAGTTCCTTGTCCTTAGCCACTAACTATGGCTACACCTTC.

Judged by abundance, this clonotype is medium-sized. This chain links TRBV12-3 or TRBV12-4 with TRBJ1-2; D may be TRBD1 (5 bases). V lost 6 bases and J lost 3, with 5 bases in between. The CDR3 loop spans 11 amino acids. The CDR3 DNA sequence: TGTGCCAGCAGCAGGGACTATGGCTACACCTTC. Translating it yields CASSRDYGYTF.

By share, this clonotype counts as medium-sized. The V call is TRBV12-3 or TRBV12-4, the J call TRBJ1-2; no clear D. Trimming took 5 bases from V and 0 from J, leaving 10 bases between them. CDR3 size: 14 residues. The CDR3 sequence: CASSPAASNYGYTF. Written as DNA, the CDR3 is TGTGCCAGCAGTCCGGCCGCATCTAACTATGGCTACACCTTC.

This clonotype is labeled as medium-sized. The V gene is TRBV12-3 or TRBV12-4, the J gene TRBJ1-2; 7 positions match TRBD1. V lost 2 bases and J lost 4; bases outside the gene matches: 4. This CDR3 spans 14 amino acids. DNA of the CDR3: TGTGCCAGCAGTTTAACGGGACAGACCTATGGCTACACCTTC. Translation: CASSLTGQTYGYTF.

By sample share, this clonotype is medium-sized. CDR3 sequence: CASVRTGLNGYTF. The CDR3 region has the DNA TGTGCCAGCGTTCGGACAGGTTTAAATGGCTACACCTTC. The chain couples TRBV12-3 or TRBV12-4 to TRBJ1-2, with TRBD1 matching over 7 bases. There are 13 residues in the CDR3. V lost 8 bases to trimming and J lost 6 bases; unmatched junction nucleotides: 9.

This clonotype is classed as medium-sized (0.01 to 0.1%). J is TRBJ1-2 and V is TRBV12-3 or TRBV12-4; 7 bases are a match to TRBD1. This CDR3 has 17 amino acids. With V trimmed by 5 bases and J by 0 bases, 12 bases remained unmatched. The CDR3 spells CASSTRLWDSPNYGYTF. CDR3 sequence (DNA): TGTGCCAGCAGTACTCGCCTTTGGGACAGTCCTAACTATGGCTACACCTTC.

By share of the sample, this clonotype is medium-sized. The V and J genes are TRBV12-3 or TRBV12-4 and TRBJ1-2, with unresolved D. Trimming cost V 5 bases and J 4 bases, with 11 bases left between them. This CDR3 is 13 amino acids long. The CDR3 loop is CASSPTATYGYTF. The CDR3, as DNA: TGTGCCAGCAGTCCTACAGCGACCTATGGCTACACCTTC.

This clonotype was recorded at least ten times. This sequence joins TRBV12-3 or TRBV12-4 and TRBJ1-2; D uncertain. This CDR3 contains 14 residues. V lost 3 bases, J lost 2 bases, and 10 bases lay in between. The CDR3: CASSLIGGNYGYTF. For the CDR3, the DNA is TGTGCCAGCAGTTTGATAGGCGGGAACTATGGCTACACCTTC.